Each of the 25 T cell receptor beta chains below was sequenced from the same sample in a study of T cell responses to AZD1222 COVID-19 vaccine. The repertoire was sequenced with immunoSEQ multiplex PCR; TCRdb's copy has only in-frame clones and lacks some. The sample holds about 120,000 clones, approximately 83% seen once. The sequencing used peripheral blood, collected on day 0 of MenACWY control vaccination. All receptors come from an adult in good health.

The chain carries TRBV24-1 and TRBJ2-3; tentatively, D is TRBD1 (6 bases). V shed 5 bases and J shed 8 bases, with 10 bases lying between them. The CDR3 spans 12 residues. The germline CDR1 and CDR2 sequences are KGHDR and SFDVKD. CDR3 DNA sequence: TGTGCCACCAGTGCACAGGGCCCTACGCAGTATTTT. Amino acid sequence: CATSAQGPTQYF.

The CDR3 loop is CASSPLYQGSTEAFF. The CDR3 bases are TGTGCCAGCAGCCCGCTTTACCAGGGAAGCACTGAAGCTTTCTTT. The chain carries TRBV11-2 and TRBJ1-1; D possibly corresponds to TRBD1 (5 bases). CDR1 and CDR2 (germline): SGHAT, FQNNGV. The CDR3 has 15 amino acids. Deletions cut 5 bases from V and 4 bases from J, with 17 bases between.

This clone is a singleton in its sample. The chain recombines TRBV6-6 with TRBJ2-1, with a possible D match to TRBD2 (5 bases). Trimming shortened V by 8 bases and J by 2 bases, and 10 bases separated the two germline ends. Per the germline V gene, CDR1 is MNHNY and CDR2 is SVGAGI (reference sequence). This CDR3 is 13 amino acids long. CDR3 sequence (DNA): TGTGCCAGCCTAGGAGGTCCCTACAATGAGCAGTTCTTC. It yields the protein CASLGGPYNEQFF.

In this sample, this clone turned up a few times. The rearrangement links TRBV5-5 to TRBJ1-2; D call uncertain. The CDR3 runs to 15 residues. The V gene lost 4 bases and the J gene lost 0 bases, with 13 bases spanning the gap. Germline V lookup: CDR1 SGHKS, CDR2 YYEKEE (reference sequence). The CDR3 loop reads CASSPPGNANYGYTF. The CDR3 DNA is TGTGCCAGCAGCCCCCCCGGGAACGCTAACTATGGCTACACCTTC.

In its sample, this clone was seen a few times. Germline is not matched at one junction end, which may reflect a read error. The genes are TRBV7-7 and TRBJ2-2; maybe TRBD1 (5 bases). Germline CDR1 SSHAT, CDR2 FNYEAQ (reference sequence). CDR3 length equals 13 residues. The CDR3 region is CASSLGAAGELFF. The DNA for the CDR3 is TGTGCTAGCAGCTTAGGGGCGGCCGGGGAGCTGTTTTTT. Based on the CDR3 plus reference TRBV7-7 and TRBJ2-2, the full variable domain is GAGVSQSPRYKVTKRGQDVTLRCDPISSHATLYWYQQALGQGPEFLTYFNYEAQPDKSGLPSDRFSAERPEGSISTLTIQRTEQRDSAMYRCASSLGAAGELFFGEGSRLTVL.

The V and J genes are TRBV20-1 and TRBJ2-7; the D gene is possibly TRBD2 (5 bases). The CDR3 runs to 13 residues. Germline V gene data show CDR1 as DFQATT and CDR2 as SNEGSKA (reference sequence). Between the trimmed V and J ends, which lost 3 bases and 2 bases, there was a span of 11 bases. CDR3 sequence (DNA): TGCAGTGCTAGTTTTGGACTCACCTACGAGCAGTACTTC. Amino acid sequence: CSASFGLTYEQYF.

The rearrangement joins TRBV19 to TRBJ2-5; 16 nucleotides align to TRBD2. Trimming took 6 bases from V and 5 from J; bases not matched to a gene: 12. The CDR3 consists of 18 residues. Germline lookup yields CDR1 LNHDA and CDR2 SQIVND (reference sequence). The CDR3 region is CASSPRQGLAGGDETQYF. The CDR3 DNA is TGTGCCAGTAGCCCCCGTCAGGGACTAGCGGGGGGGGATGAGACCCAGTACTTC. The variable domain in full, with the rest retrieved from reference TRBV19 and TRBJ2-5, is DGGITQSPKYLFRKEGQNVTLSCEQNLNHDAMYWYRQDPGQGLRLIYYSQIVNDFQKGDIAEGYSVSREKKESFPLTVTSAQKNPTAFYLCASSPRQGLAGGDETQYFGPGTRLLVL.

The chain is built from TRBV6-1 and TRBJ1-5, with D perhaps matching TRBD1 (5 bases). The germline CDR1 and CDR2 sequences are MNHNS and SASEGT. V lost 3 bases and J lost 0, with 18 bases in between. CDR3 length: 18 residues. The CDR3 nucleotides are TGTGCCAGCAGTGAGGTGGAGGGGTTCCGAAATAGCAATCAGCCCCAGCATTTT. It yields the protein CASSEVEGFRNSNQPQHF.

This clone showed up just once. The chain combines TRBV15 with TRBJ1-4; D remains unclear. Germline lookup yields CDR1 LNHNV and CDR2 YYDKDF (reference sequence). The CDR3 contains 14 residues. Trimming shortened V by 0 bases and J by 7 bases, and 9 bases separated the two germline ends. The CDR3 DNA reads TGTGCCACCAGCAGAGATTTAGTCCCTGAAAAACTGTTTTTT. Its protein product is CATSRDLVPEKLFF.

This clone has just a few counts. This chain links TRBV2 with TRBJ2-7; TRBD1 matches 7 bases. V trimming: 6 bases; J trimming: 1 base; junction bases outside the gene matches: 9. This CDR3 comprises 15 residues. Germline assignment: CDR1 SNHLY and CDR2 FYNNEI. This chain's CDR3 is CASRDRLSESYEQYF. In nucleotides, the CDR3 is TGTGCCAGCAGGGACAGGCTTTCCGAATCCTACGAGCAGTACTTC.

The CDR3 is CATGRKNNEQFF. DNA of the CDR3: TGTGCCACCGGGAGGAAGAACAATGAGCAGTTCTTC. This sequence joins TRBV19 and TRBJ2-1, with TRBD2 matching over 7 bases. Germline values: CDR1 LNHDA, CDR2 SQIVND (reference sequence). The ends lost 10 bases at V and 5 bases at J; junction bases unmatched: 5. The CDR3 totals 12 residues. Complete variable domain (other parts from reference TRBV19 and TRBJ2-1): DGGITQSPKYLFRKEGQNVTLSCEQNLNHDAMYWYRQDPGQGLRLIYYSQIVNDFQKGDIAEGYSVSREKKESFPLTVTSAQKNPTAFYLCATGRKNNEQFFGPGTRLTVL.

The chain couples TRBV7-7 to TRBJ1-2, with D unclear. CDR3 length: 15 residues. Trimming cost V 5 bases and J 0 bases, with 13 bases left between them. Per the germline V gene, CDR1 is SSHAT and CDR2 is FNYEAQ (reference sequence). This CDR3 reads CASSPRTEANYGYTF. In nucleotides, the CDR3 is TGTGCCAGCAGCCCCCGGACGGAAGCTAACTATGGCTACACCTTC.

V usage is TRBV5-4 and J usage is TRBJ2-7; 8 nucleotides match TRBD1. V trimming: 2 bases; J trimming: 5 bases; junction bases outside the gene matches: 6. Looked up from germline, CDR1 is SGHNT and CDR2 is YYREEE (reference sequence). The CDR3 has 14 amino acids. This chain's CDR3 is CASSLGQGFHEQYF. CDR3 nucleotides: TGTGCCAGCAGCTTAGGACAGGGATTCCACGAGCAGTACTTC.

This clone is a singleton in its sample. The J gene is TRBJ1-2, the V gene TRBV28, with 8 nucleotides matching TRBD1. The CDR3 length is 16 residues. Germline V lookup: CDR1 MDHEN, CDR2 SYDVKM. Germline trimming cut 7 bases from V and 4 bases from J; bases unmatched to any gene: 14. CDR3 in DNA: TGTGCCAGCACCCCTTTCCGGACAGGGTCGGGCTATGGCTACACCTTC. It translates to CASTPFRTGSGYGYTF.

This chain links TRBV4-1 with TRBJ2-5, with TRBD1 identical over 8 bases. Germline CDR1 reads MGHRA; CDR2 reads YSYEKL. The CDR3 has 13 amino acids. V was clipped by 11 bases and J by 2 bases; unmatched bases: 7. CDR3 sequence: CAGARGPQETQYF. In DNA, the CDR3 is TGCGCCGGAGCCAGGGGGCCTCAAGAGACCCAGTACTTC.

The V and J genes are TRBV28 and TRBJ2-5; TRBD1 matches at 7 bases. CDR3 length: 15 amino acids. Looked up from germline, CDR1 is MDHEN and CDR2 is SYDVKM. Trimming removed 6 bases from V and 0 bases from J; junction bases left unmatched: 7. The CDR3 DNA sequence: TGTGCCAGCAGACCTAGGGACAGACACCAAGAGACCCAGTACTTC. It specifies CASRPRDRHQETQYF.

There are a few counts of this clone. The rearrangement links TRBV28 to TRBJ2-7; D perhaps matches TRBD1 (6 bases). The CDR3 runs 12 residues. Germline loops: CDR1 MDHEN, CDR2 SYDVKM. V gave up 4 bases and J gave up 4 bases, with 8 bases separating them. The CDR3 here is CASSSRGYEQYF. CDR3 nucleotide sequence: TGTGCCAGCAGTTCAAGGGGGTACGAGCAGTACTTC.

The chain links TRBV6-1 to TRBJ2-7, with 11 bases fitting TRBD2. V lost 0 bases, J lost 7 bases, and 8 bases stayed unmatched. The CDR3 loop spans 16 amino acids. From germline, CDR1 is MNHNS and CDR2 SASEGT. The CDR3 region has the DNA TGTGCCAGCAGTGAAGCTCTACTAGCGGGGGCCGGGGAGCAGTACTTC. Translating it yields CASSEALLAGAGEQYF.

The V call is TRBV5-1, the J call TRBJ2-2, with 10 bases aligning to TRBD1. The CDR3 runs 16 residues. V was pared by 3 bases and J by 4 bases, with 6 bases of the junction left unmatched. The germline V gene has CDR1 SGHRS and CDR2 YFSETQ. CDR3 sequence reads: CASSSIGTGATGELFF. DNA for the CDR3: TGCGCCAGCAGCTCCATTGGGACAGGGGCCACCGGGGAGCTGTTTTTT.

The chain uses TRBV28 and TRBJ1-1; the D gene is possibly TRBD1 (5 bases). This CDR3 contains 15 residues. Trimming left V 5 bases short and J 0 bases short, with 13 bases between. Germline CDR1 is MDHEN and CDR2 is SYDVKM. CDR3 nucleotides: TGTGCCAGCAGTCCACCAATGGGGGTGAACACTGAAGCTTTCTTT. This encodes CASSPPMGVNTEAFF. Filled out from reference TRBV28 and TRBJ1-1, the complete variable domain reads DVKVTQSSRYLVKRTGEKVFLECVQDMDHENMFWYRQDPGLGLRLIYFSYDVKMKEKGDIPEGYSVSREKKERFSLILESASTNQTSMYLCASSPPMGVNTEAFFGQGTRLTVV.

This chain uses TRBV28 with TRBJ2-7; 10 bases are shared with TRBD1. V lost 4 bases and J lost 4; bases outside the gene matches: 10. This CDR3 has 16 amino acids. Germline CDR1 MDHEN, CDR2 SYDVKM. The CDR3: CASSSPDRGLLYEQYF. DNA of the CDR3: TGTGCCAGCAGTTCACCTGACAGGGGGCTGTTATACGAGCAGTACTTC. The entire variable domain, with the rest obtained from reference TRBV28 and TRBJ2-7, is as follows: DVKVTQSSRYLVKRTGEKVFLECVQDMDHENMFWYRQDPGLGLRLIYFSYDVKMKEKGDIPEGYSVSREKKERFSLILESASTNQTSMYLCASSSPDRGLLYEQYFGPGTRLTVT.

The chain links TRBV18 to TRBJ1-1; the D is unclear. Per germline, CDR1 KGHSH and CDR2 LQKENI. The CDR3 extends over 14 amino acids. Deletions cut 3 bases from V and 1 base from J, with 9 bases between. In DNA, the CDR3 is TGTGCCAGCTCACCCCTGGACGGGAACACTGAAGCTTTCTTT. Amino acid sequence: CASSPLDGNTEAFF.

The chain has TRBV20-1 and TRBJ1-1; a possible D gene is TRBD1 (6 bases). The V gene lost 3 bases and the J gene lost 3 bases, with 11 bases spanning the gap. This CDR3 comprises 13 residues. Germline values: CDR1 DFQATT, CDR2 SNEGSKA (reference sequence). Here the CDR3 DNA reads TGCAGTGCTAGTAGGGGGGGTGACACTGAAGCTTTCTTT. Amino acid sequence: CSASRGGDTEAFF.

The rearrangement links TRBV7-3 to TRBJ2-6, with a tentative D call TRBD1 (6 bases). CDR1 and CDR2 (germline): SGHTA, FQGTGA. CDR3 length: 15 residues. V was clipped by 6 bases and J by 2 bases, with 11 bases between them. CDR3 loop: CASRHGTTGANVLTF. CDR3 sequence (DNA): TGTGCCAGCAGGCACGGGACAACTGGGGCCAACGTCCTGACTTTC.

This rearrangement joins TRBV6-5 to TRBJ1-1; no definite D call. Trimming cost V 4 bases and J 1 base, with 13 bases left between them. Germline CDR1 MNHEY, CDR2 SVGAGI. The CDR3 has 15 amino acids. DNA of the CDR3: TGTGCCAGCAGTTCGCGGGTCAGCGGGAACACTGAAGCTTTCTTT. This codes for CASSSRVSGNTEAFF.